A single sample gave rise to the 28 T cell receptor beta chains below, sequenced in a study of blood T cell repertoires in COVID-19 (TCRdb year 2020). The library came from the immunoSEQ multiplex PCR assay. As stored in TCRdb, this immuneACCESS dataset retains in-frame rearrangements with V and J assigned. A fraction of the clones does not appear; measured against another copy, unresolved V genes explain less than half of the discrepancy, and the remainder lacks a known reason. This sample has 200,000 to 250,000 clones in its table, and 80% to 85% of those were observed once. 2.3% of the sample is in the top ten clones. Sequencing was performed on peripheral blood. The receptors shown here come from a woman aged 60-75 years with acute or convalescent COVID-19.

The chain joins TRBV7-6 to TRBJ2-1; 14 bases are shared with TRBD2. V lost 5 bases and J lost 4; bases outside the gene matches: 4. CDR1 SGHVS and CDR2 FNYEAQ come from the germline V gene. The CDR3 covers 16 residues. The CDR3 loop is CASSRLAGGTYNEQFF. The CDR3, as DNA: TGTGCCAGCAGCCGACTAGCGGGGGGGACTTACAATGAGCAGTTCTTC.

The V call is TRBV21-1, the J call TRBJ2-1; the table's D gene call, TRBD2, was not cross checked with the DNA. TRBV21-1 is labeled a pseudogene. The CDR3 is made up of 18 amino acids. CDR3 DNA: TGTGCCAGCAGCAAAGGGGGGGGGCAACTGGCGCGGAGGAATGAGCAGTTCTTC. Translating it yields CASSKGGGQLARRNEQFF.

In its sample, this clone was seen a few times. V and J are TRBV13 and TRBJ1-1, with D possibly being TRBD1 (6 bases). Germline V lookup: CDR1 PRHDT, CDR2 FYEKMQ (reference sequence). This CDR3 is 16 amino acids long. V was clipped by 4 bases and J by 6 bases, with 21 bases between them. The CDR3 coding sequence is TGTGCCAGCAGCTCTGAATCAGGACAGCGAACTCCTGAAGCTTTCTTT. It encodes CASSSESGQRTPEAFF.

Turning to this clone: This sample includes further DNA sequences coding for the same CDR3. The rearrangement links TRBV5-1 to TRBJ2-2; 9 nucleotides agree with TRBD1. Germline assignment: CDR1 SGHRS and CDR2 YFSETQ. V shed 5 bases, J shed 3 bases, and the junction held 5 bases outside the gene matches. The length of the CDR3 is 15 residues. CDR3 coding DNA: TGCGCCAGCAGTTGGGGACAGGGCGACACCGGGGAGCTGTTTTTT. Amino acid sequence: CASSWGQGDTGELFF. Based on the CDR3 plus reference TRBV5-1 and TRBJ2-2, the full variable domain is KAGVTQTPRYLIKTRGQQVTLSCSPISGHRSVSWYQQTPGQGLQFLFEYFSETQRNKGNFPGRFSGRQFSNSRSEMNVSTLELGDSALYLCASSWGQGDTGELFFGEGSRLTVL.

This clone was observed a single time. DNA for the CDR3: TGTGCCAGCCCTAACCCTGGCGGTACGCAGTATTTT. It yields the protein CASPNPGGTQYF. The gene calls are TRBV28 and TRBJ2-3, with unresolved D. Germline-derived CDR1 and CDR2 are MDHEN and SYDVKM. The CDR3 consists of 12 residues. Trimming pared 8 bases from V and 8 bases from J, leaving 14 bases between.

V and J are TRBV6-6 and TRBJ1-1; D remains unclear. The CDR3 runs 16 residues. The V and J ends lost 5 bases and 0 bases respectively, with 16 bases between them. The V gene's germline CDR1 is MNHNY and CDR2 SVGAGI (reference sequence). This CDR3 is CASSGSSGIMNTEAFF. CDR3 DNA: TGTGCCAGCAGTGGTAGTTCGGGAATCATGAACACTGAAGCTTTCTTT.

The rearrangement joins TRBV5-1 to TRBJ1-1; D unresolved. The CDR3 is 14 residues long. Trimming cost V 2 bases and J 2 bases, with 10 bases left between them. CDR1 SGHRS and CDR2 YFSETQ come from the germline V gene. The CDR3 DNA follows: TGCGCCAGCAGCTTCGGGAGTAGCAACACTGAAGCTTTCTTT. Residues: CASSFGSSNTEAFF.

In nucleotides, the CDR3 is TGTGCCAGCAGTTACCAAAAAACGGGGGGCGAGCAGTACTTC. The encoded protein is CASSYQKTGGEQYF. The V and J genes are TRBV6-6 and TRBJ2-7; 7 nucleotides match TRBD2. Germline values: CDR1 MNHNY, CDR2 SVGAGI (reference sequence). The CDR3 loop spans 14 amino acids. The junction had 7 bases not matched to a gene; V was cut back by 2 bases and J by 6 bases.

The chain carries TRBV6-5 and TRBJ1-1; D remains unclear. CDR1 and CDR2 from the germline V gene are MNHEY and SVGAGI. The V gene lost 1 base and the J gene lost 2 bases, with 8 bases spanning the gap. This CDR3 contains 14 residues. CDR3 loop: CASSYYGSNTEAFF. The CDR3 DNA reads TGTGCCAGCAGTTACTATGGGAGTAACACTGAAGCTTTCTTT.

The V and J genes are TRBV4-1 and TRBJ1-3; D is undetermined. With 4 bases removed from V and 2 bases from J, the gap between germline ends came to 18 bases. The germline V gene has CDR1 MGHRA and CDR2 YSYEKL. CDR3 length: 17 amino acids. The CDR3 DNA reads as TGCGCCAGCAGCCCGGACCGGACTAATCGCCCTGGAAACACCATATATTTT. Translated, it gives CASSPDRTNRPGNTIYF.

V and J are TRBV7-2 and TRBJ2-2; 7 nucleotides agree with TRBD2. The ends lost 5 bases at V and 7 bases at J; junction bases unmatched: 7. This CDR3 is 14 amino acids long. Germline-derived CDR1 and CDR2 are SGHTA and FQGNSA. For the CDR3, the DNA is TGTGCCAGCAGCCGCAGCGGGGTGGGCGGGGAGCTGTTTTTT. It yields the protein CASSRSGVGGELFF.

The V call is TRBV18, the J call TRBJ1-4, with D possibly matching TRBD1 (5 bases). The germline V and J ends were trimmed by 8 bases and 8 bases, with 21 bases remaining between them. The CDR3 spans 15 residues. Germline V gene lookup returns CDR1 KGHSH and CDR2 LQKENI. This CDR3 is CASPPGGIFCEKLFF. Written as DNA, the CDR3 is TGTGCCAGCCCCCCCGGGGGGATTTTCTGCGAAAAACTGTTTTTT.

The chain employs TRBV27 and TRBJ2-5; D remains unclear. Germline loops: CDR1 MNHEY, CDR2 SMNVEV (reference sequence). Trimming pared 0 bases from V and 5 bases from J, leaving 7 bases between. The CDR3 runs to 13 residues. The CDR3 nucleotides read TGTGCCAGCAGTTTATCGAGGCGGGAGACCCAGTACTTC. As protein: CASSLSRRETQYF.

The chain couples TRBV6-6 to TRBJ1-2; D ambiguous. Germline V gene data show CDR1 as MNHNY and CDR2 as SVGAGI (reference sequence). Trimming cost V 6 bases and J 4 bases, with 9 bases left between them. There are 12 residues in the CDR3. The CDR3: CASSLGTYGYTF. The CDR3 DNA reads TGTGCCAGCAGCCTCGGTACCTATGGCTACACCTTC.

CDR3 amino acids: CASSVGLEYNEQFF. The CDR3 nucleotides read TGTGCCAGCAGCGTGGGACTAGAGTACAATGAGCAGTTCTTC. The chain has TRBV9 and TRBJ2-1, with TRBD2 identical over 8 bases. The trim removed 2 bases at V and 4 bases at J, leaving 2 bases unmatched. The CDR3 spans 14 residues. Germline V CDR1 and CDR2: SGDLS, YYNGEE.

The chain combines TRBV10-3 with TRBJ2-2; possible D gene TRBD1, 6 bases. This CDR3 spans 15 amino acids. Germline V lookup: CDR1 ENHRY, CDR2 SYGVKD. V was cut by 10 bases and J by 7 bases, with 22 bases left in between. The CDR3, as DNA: TGTGCCACCGCCCCCACCGGGACAAACGTCGGGGAGCTGTTTTTT. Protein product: CATAPTGTNVGELFF.

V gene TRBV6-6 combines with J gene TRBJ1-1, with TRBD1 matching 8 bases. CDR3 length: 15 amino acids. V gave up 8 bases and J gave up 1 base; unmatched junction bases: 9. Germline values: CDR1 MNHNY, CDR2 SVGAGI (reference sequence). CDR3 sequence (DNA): TGTGCCAGCGGCCGAACAGGGGGAGGGAACACTGAAGCTTTCTTT. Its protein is CASGRTGGGNTEAFF.

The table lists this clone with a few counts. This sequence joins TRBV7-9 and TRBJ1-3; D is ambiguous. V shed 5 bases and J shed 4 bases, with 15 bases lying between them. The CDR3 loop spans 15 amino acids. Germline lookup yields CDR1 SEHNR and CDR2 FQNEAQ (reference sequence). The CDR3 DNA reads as TGTGCCAGCAGCCCTGGCGGGGAAGGCGGAAACACCATATATTTT. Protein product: CASSPGGEGGNTIYF.

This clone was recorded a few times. CDR3 loop: CASNPLGPTPTGYTF. CDR3 sequence (DNA): TGTGCCAGCAACCCTCTAGGCCCCACTCCGACCGGCTACACCTTC. The V call is TRBV5-4, the J call TRBJ1-2; D uncertain. This CDR3 spans 15 amino acids. V lost 6 bases and J lost 8, with 23 bases in between. The germline V gene encodes CDR1 SGHNT and CDR2 YYREEE (reference sequence).

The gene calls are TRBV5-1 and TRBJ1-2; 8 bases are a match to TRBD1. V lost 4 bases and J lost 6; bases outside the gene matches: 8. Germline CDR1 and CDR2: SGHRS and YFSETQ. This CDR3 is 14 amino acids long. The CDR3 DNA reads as TGCGCCAGCAGCACCGGGACAGGAGGGGATGGCTACACCTTC. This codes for CASSTGTGGDGYTF.

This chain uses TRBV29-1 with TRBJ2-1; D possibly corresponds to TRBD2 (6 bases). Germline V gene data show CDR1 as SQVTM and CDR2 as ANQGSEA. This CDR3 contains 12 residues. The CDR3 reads CSHGSSYNEQFF. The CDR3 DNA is TGCAGTCACGGGAGCTCCTACAATGAGCAGTTCTTC.

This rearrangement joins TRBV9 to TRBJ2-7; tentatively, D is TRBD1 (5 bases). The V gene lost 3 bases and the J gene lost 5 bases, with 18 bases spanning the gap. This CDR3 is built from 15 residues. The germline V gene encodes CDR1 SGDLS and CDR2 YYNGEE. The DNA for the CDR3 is TGTGCCAGCAGCGCCCGATTTAGCATAGGGGACGAGCAGTACTTC. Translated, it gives CASSARFSIGDEQYF.

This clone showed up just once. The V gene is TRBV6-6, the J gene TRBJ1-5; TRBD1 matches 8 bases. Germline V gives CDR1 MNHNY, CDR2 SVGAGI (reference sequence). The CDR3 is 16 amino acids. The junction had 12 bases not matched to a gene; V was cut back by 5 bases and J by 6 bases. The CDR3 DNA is TGTGCCAGCAGTGCCGCGGGACAGGATTTTGGTCAGCCCCAGCATTTT. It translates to CASSAAGQDFGQPQHF.

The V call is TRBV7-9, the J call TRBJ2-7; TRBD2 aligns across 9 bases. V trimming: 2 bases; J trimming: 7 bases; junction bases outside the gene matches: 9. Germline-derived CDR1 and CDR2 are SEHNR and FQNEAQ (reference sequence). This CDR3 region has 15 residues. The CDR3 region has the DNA TGTGCCAGCAGCTTATCCGCGGGGGGGCCGAAAGAGCAGTACTTC. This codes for CASSLSAGGPKEQYF. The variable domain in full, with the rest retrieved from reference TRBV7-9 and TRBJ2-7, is DTGVSQNPRHKITKRGQNVTFRCDPISEHNRLYWYRQTLGQGPEFLTYFQNEAQLEKSRLLSDRFSAERPKGSFSTLEIQRTEQGDSAMYLCASSLSAGGPKEQYFGPGTRLTVT.

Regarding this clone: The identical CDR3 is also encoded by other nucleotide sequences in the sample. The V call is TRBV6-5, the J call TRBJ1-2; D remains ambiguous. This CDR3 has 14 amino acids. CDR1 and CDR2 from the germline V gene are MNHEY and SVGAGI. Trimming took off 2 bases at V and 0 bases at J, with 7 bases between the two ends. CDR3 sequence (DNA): TGTGCCAGCAGTTACGGCGGAGCTAACTATGGCTACACCTTC. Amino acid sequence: CASSYGGANYGYTF.

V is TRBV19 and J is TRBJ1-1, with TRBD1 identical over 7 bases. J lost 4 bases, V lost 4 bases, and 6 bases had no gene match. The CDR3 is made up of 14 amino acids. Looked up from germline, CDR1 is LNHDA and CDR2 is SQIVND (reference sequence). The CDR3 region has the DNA TGTGCCAGTAGTACCACAGGGGTATCCACTGAAGCTTTCTTT. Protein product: CASSTTGVSTEAFF.

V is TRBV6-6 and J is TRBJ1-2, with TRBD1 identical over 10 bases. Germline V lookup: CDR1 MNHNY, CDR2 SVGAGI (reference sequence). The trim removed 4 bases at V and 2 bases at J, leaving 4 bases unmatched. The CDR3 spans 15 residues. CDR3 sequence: CASSLPGQGNYGYTF. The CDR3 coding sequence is TGTGCCAGCAGTTTACCGGGACAGGGGAACTATGGCTACACCTTC.

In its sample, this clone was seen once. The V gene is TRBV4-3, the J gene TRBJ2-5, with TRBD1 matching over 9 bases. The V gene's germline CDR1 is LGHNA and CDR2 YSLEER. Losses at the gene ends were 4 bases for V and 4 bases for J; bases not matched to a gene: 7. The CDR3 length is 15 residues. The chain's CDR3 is CASSPGTGWRETQYF. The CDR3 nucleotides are TGCGCCAGCAGCCCAGGGACAGGGTGGAGAGAGACCCAGTACTTC.